The 13 T cell receptor beta chains listed next were all sequenced from one sample in a study of cytomegalovirus exposure and HLA in healthy donors. PCR employed 60 Vbeta and 13 Jbeta primers. This table comes from immunoSEQ multiplex PCR, and its TCRdb copy is limited to in-frame clones, with some not included. The data contain 90,000 to 95,000 clones, more than 70% of them singletons. Material for sequencing was PBMCs. These receptors came from a male donor in good health and CMV-seropositive.

The V call is TRBV7-9, the J call TRBJ2-5; D is unresolved. The tail of the sequence fits TRBJ2-7 better, so the J call may be wrong. CDR1 and CDR2 (germline): SEHNR, FQNEAQ (reference sequence). The CDR3 loop spans 16 amino acids. CDR3 DNA sequence: TGTGCCAGCAGCTTAGCTCGCAGGCCTCCCTTTGACGAGCAGTACTTC. Its protein is CASSLARRPPFDEQYF.

This chain uses TRBV18 with TRBJ1-4; D remains unclear. The CDR3 runs 13 residues. The germline V and J ends were trimmed by 1 base and 5 bases, with 5 bases remaining between them. The germline V gene encodes CDR1 KGHSH and CDR2 LQKENI. The CDR3 here is CASSPRQNEKLFF. The CDR3 DNA follows: TGTGCCAGCTCACCACGGCAGAATGAAAAACTGTTTTTT.

J is TRBJ2-1 and V is TRBV19; unclear D gene. This CDR3 region has 15 residues. Per the germline V gene, CDR1 is LNHDA and CDR2 is SQIVND (reference sequence). Trimming took 2 bases from V and 3 from J, leaving 11 bases between them. This CDR3 reads CASSILSDFYNEQFF. CDR3 DNA sequence: TGTGCCAGTAGTATATTAAGCGACTTCTACAATGAGCAGTTCTTC.

This chain joins TRBV15 and TRBJ2-1; TRBD2 matches 10 bases. This CDR3 comprises 17 residues. Unmatched junction bases numbered 11, after V lost 0 bases and J lost 9 bases. CDR1 and CDR2 from the germline V gene are LNHNV and YYDKDF (reference sequence). Written as DNA, the CDR3 is TGTGCCACCAGCAGAGATCTCCGGCTAGCGGGAGAGGGTGAGCAGTTCTTC. Translation gives CATSRDLRLAGEGEQFF.

This chain joins TRBV19 and TRBJ2-1; possible D gene TRBD1, 6 bases. Trimming removed 1 base from V and 8 bases from J, with 15 bases in between. This CDR3 is 15 amino acids long. Germline loops: CDR1 LNHDA, CDR2 SQIVND (reference sequence). CDR3 residues: CASSIVQGVLDEQFF. CDR3 DNA: TGTGCCAGTAGTATAGTACAGGGAGTTCTCGATGAGCAGTTCTTC. The full variable domain, completed using reference TRBV19 and TRBJ2-1, is DGGITQSPKYLFRKEGQNVTLSCEQNLNHDAMYWYRQDPGQGLRLIYYSQIVNDFQKGDIAEGYSVSREKKESFPLTVTSAQKNPTAFYLCASSIVQGVLDEQFFGPGTRLTVL.

This clone came up once. The genes are TRBV6-1 and TRBJ2-2; D is ambiguous. The CDR3 is 14 amino acids. V lost 2 bases and J 6 bases, leaving 10 bases between the germline ends. CDR1 is MNHNS, CDR2 SASEGT, per germline. CDR3 sequence reads: CASSEKVGPGELFF. The CDR3 DNA follows: TGTGCCAGCAGTGAAAAGGTTGGGCCCGGGGAGCTGTTTTTT.

V is TRBV10-3 and J is TRBJ2-7, with TRBD2 matching 7 bases. V shed 10 bases, J shed 5 bases, and the junction held 8 bases outside the gene matches. The CDR3 has 12 residues. Germline assignment: CDR1 ENHRY and CDR2 SYGVKD. The CDR3, as DNA: TGTGCCACCACCTGGAGCGGGGACGAGCAGTACTTC. Translated, it gives CATTWSGDEQYF.

In this sample, this clone turned up once. V and J are TRBV2 and TRBJ2-5; weak D call: TRBD2 (7 bases). The CDR3 has 12 residues. Germline V gene lookup returns CDR1 SNHLY and CDR2 FYNNEI. Trimming took 9 bases from V and 2 from J, leaving 10 bases between them. CDR3 sequence reads: CASRGAQETQYF. CDR3 bases: TGTGCCAGTCGGGGGGCACAAGAGACCCAGTACTTC.

The CDR3 DNA is TGTGCCAGCTTGCCCGGGGGGTACGCGGGAGGGCCTGGAGATACGCAGTATTTT. Protein sequence: CASLPGGYAGGPGDTQYF. The chain has TRBV7-8 and TRBJ2-3; 9 positions agree with TRBD2. The CDR3 has 18 amino acids. The V segment lost 8 bases and the J segment 5 bases; nucleotides outside the gene matches: 20. In germline, CDR1 is SGHVS, CDR2 FQNEAQ.

V is TRBV13 and J is TRBJ2-7; 7 bases fit TRBD2. CDR1 and CDR2 from the germline V gene are PRHDT and FYEKMQ (reference sequence). The CDR3 consists of 18 residues. J lost 7 bases, V lost 6 bases, and 24 bases had no gene match. The CDR3 DNA is TGTGCCAGCAGTCGAAGCGGAGGGCTAGCGGATCCCTCTATGGAGCAGTACTTC. It codes for CASSRSGGLADPSMEQYF.

The rearrangement uses TRBV30 and TRBJ2-3; TRBD1 agrees at 12 bases. The CDR3 sequence is 20 residues long. Trimming cost V 1 base and J 0 bases; bases outside gene matches: 14. The V gene's germline CDR1 is GTSNPN and CDR2 SVGIG (reference sequence). CDR3 bases: TGTGCCTGGAGTGGACTAGGGACAGGGGGCCACTTCTTTAGCACAGATACGCAGTATTTT. Protein: CAWSGLGTGGHFFSTDTQYF.

This chain uses TRBV11-3 with TRBJ2-1, with D possibly matching TRBD1 (5 bases). V shed 5 bases and J shed 6 bases, with 11 bases lying between them. CDR1 and CDR2 (germline): SGHNT, YENEEA. The CDR3 runs 13 residues. The chain's CDR3 is CASSIRVGNEQFF. CDR3 bases: TGTGCCAGCAGCATCAGGGTGGGCAATGAGCAGTTCTTC.

The rearrangement joins TRBV28 to TRBJ2-5; 9 nucleotides agree with TRBD1. The end of the DNA is better explained by TRBJ2-7, so the J call may be wrong. This CDR3 is built from 16 residues. Germline V gene data show CDR1 as MDHEN and CDR2 as SYDVKM. The CDR3 protein is CASSLWRDRDGYEQYF. The CDR3 DNA follows: TGTGCCAGCAGTTTATGGAGGGACAGGGATGGGTACGAGCAGTACTTC.